Listed below are T cell receptor beta chains from one sample, sequenced in a study of response to subunit inactivated influenza vaccine. TCRdb ran MiXCR on the RT-PCR reads and lists one entry per CDR3 protein. The profile covers approximately 500,000 distinct CDR3 sequences, with around 13% appearing a single time and approximately 10% taken by the ten largest. Sequences were derived from PBMCs from blood, sampled less than 13 days after vaccination. The receptors were gathered from a man between 45 and 60 years old who received an inactivated influenza vaccine. Both conserved end residues are part of each CDR3. Part of the rows lack a size; the others show once, few, many or a class for expanded clones.

CDR3aa	abundance	v_gene	j_gene
CASSLAAVGYEQYF	-	TRBV5-1	TRBJ2-7
CSATGRDYGYTF	few	TRBV20-1	TRBJ1-2
CSARDVQAPYEQYF	few	TRBV20-1	TRBJ2-7
CSARETTGGYEQYF	few	TRBV20-1	TRBJ2-7
CASSQDQSGGLRNYGYTF	-	TRBV4-3	TRBJ1-2
CASSRSSAYNEQFF	-	TRBV4-3	TRBJ2-1
CASSSTGTRMHNEQFF	-	TRBV5-1	TRBJ2-1
CSASTGVSYEQYF	-	TRBV20-1	TRBJ2-7
CASSPSGGLTYNEQFF	-	TRBV7-6	TRBJ2-1
CASSVRGLGVETQYF	many	TRBV12-3/TRBV12-4	TRBJ2-5
CASSGGPNSGNTIYF	many	TRBV5-1	TRBJ1-3
CASSVGDLAGGVPGELFF	-	TRBV5-1	TRBJ2-2
CSVTGTAVYEQYF	-	TRBV29-1	TRBJ2-7
CSAIEGAISYEQYF	-	TRBV20-1	TRBJ2-7
CASSDTVDTEAFF	few	TRBV3-1	TRBJ1-1
CASSLVDNQPQHF	few	TRBV7-2	TRBJ1-5
CASSQFAGDEDEQYF	few	TRBV4-1	TRBJ2-7
CSVKRQGHSYEQYF	many	TRBV29-1	TRBJ2-7
CASSLNPEGLIYNEQFF	-	TRBV12-3/TRBV12-4	TRBJ2-1
CASSSTPGLIGELFF	many	TRBV7-7	TRBJ2-2
CAGKVGTGNTGELFF	-	TRBV12-3/TRBV12-4	TRBJ2-2
CASGGDGKYF	-	TRBV25-1	TRBJ2-5
CASSLMGSSTNEKLFF	-	TRBV5-8	TRBJ1-4
CASSLARGPYNEQFF	-	TRBV7-2	TRBJ2-1
CASSKGRVNQPQHF	many	TRBV12-3/TRBV12-4	TRBJ1-5
CASSWGRGYTEAFF	-	TRBV27	TRBJ1-1
CASINHRGRTEAFF	once	TRBV12-3/TRBV12-4	TRBJ1-1
CASNSRVHEQFF	few	TRBV7-2	TRBJ2-1
CASSARANIAGPSNEQFF	few	TRBV28	TRBJ2-1
CASSSETGHNQPQHF	-	TRBV9	TRBJ1-5
CASSHKGSYNEQFF	few	TRBV3-1	TRBJ2-1
CSARMVGENTEAFF	-	TRBV20-1	TRBJ1-1
CASSGGTGANEQFF	-	TRBV5-1	TRBJ2-1
CASSPARGRTGELFF	few	TRBV7-8	TRBJ2-2
CSARDLAGGGPYEQYF	-	TRBV20-1	TRBJ2-7
CASSQDRVSETQYF	few	TRBV3-1	TRBJ2-5
CASSLRTRTDTQYF	-	TRBV13	TRBJ2-3
CASSFSGSGDSPLHF	few	TRBV10-2	TRBJ1-6
CATSREGISYNEQFF	-	TRBV15	TRBJ2-1
CASSLEIAGRNNNEQFF	few	TRBV12-3/TRBV12-4	TRBJ2-1
CASSPPASYEQYF	many	TRBV7-2	TRBJ2-7
CASSSSSGTSGYYNEQFF	-	TRBV11-1	TRBJ2-1
CASSFPDSPYEQYF	-	TRBV11-2	TRBJ2-7
CASSPVGLAGVYNEQFF	-	TRBV7-2	TRBJ2-1
CASSPVGSPTDTQYF	-	TRBV18	TRBJ2-3
CAWSAGSRSGTQYF	few	TRBV30	TRBJ2-5
CSARNYQDSYGYTF	-	TRBV20-1	TRBJ1-2
CAISESREQYF	many	TRBV10-3	TRBJ2-7
CASSSNRDSYEQYF	many	TRBV7-2	TRBJ2-7
CAWSEWGSLGTEAFF	few	TRBV30	TRBJ1-1
CASSLIPQGAQETQYF	-	TRBV5-1	TRBJ2-5
CASSLGAGGLTLNQPQHF	-	TRBV11-2	TRBJ1-5
CASSLSTGGGETQYF	-	TRBV27	TRBJ2-5
CASSLAGLNSNQPQHF	many	TRBV5-1	TRBJ1-5